This T cell receptor (beta chain) was recovered during a study of OX40 agonist ivuxolimab in advanced cancers. On the study more broadly: Patients were treated with intravenous ivuxolimab, dosed at 0.01 to 10 mg/kg and infused every 2 weeks.

Profiling relied on immunoSEQ multiplex PCR, and the TCRdb table lists in-frame clones only, not all of them. This table has 55,000 to 90,000 clones, about four fifths appearing once. The CDR3 loop spans 16 amino acids. Trimming took 3 bases from V and 2 from J, leaving 15 bases between them. CDR1 is SGHVS and CDR2 is FNYEAQ in the germline V gene. The sample here was CD4+ or CD8+ T cells sorted from blood, taken in a trial of the OX40 agonist ivuxolimab. V is TRBV7-6 and J is TRBJ2-3, with D perhaps matching TRBD1 or TRBD2 (6 bases each). This sequence was found in an adult with an advanced solid tumor such as melanoma, head and neck, liver or kidney cancer. In DNA form, the CDR3 reads TGTGCCAGCAGCTTGGGGGGCGGCTTCTCCACAGATACGCAGTATTTT. Translation: CASSLGGGFSTDTQYF.